What follows describes a single TCR beta chain. This sample is part of a study of cytotoxic CD8 clonotypes in ibrutinib-treated CLL. Looking at the study overall: Responses comprised about 24 partial and 2 complete; at median around six years, 14 remained remitted and about twelve progressed.

The germline V gene encodes CDR1 SGHNT and CDR2 YYREEE (reference sequence). Trimming removed 1 base at V and 8 bases at J, with 12 bases between. CDR3 length equals 14 residues. Profiled with immunoSEQ multiplex PCR; TCRdb holds only in-frame clones, not every one. Of some 200,000 clones detected, approximately 79% appear once; the ten largest clones hold over 9.5%. This chain links TRBV5-4 with TRBJ1-4, with TRBD1 as a possible D gene (5 bases). The sample consisted of PBMCs, taken after 12 months of ibrutinib treatment. The TCR originated in a human donor with chronic lymphocytic leukemia. The CDR3 DNA follows: TGTGCCAGCAGCTTGCAAGGGGAGGGAGAAAAACTGTTTTTT. This gives the protein CASSLQGEGEKLFF.